Listed below are T cell receptor beta chains from one sample, sequenced in a study of T cell responses to AZD1222 COVID-19 vaccine. Some clones are missing from TCRdb's copy, which holds only in-frame ones; the method was immunoSEQ multiplex PCR. This table holds around 110,000 clones, almost 90% found once. This specimen consisted of peripheral blood, obtained on day 0 of AZD1222 vaccination. These TCRs come from an adult in good health. Both conserved end residues are part of each CDR3. The D gene is left open where the match is weak. Size tells how often a clone was seen (once, few, many) or the class of an expanded clone, and some rows leave it out.

.	19	TRBJ1-2	TRBV28	.	TGTGCCAGCACCTCCACCTTCGGCGGTGGGGTTATCGGGAACTATGGCTACACCTTC	CASTSTFGGGVIGNYGYTF
.	14	TRBJ1-2	TRBV5-6	TRBD1	TGTGCCAGCAGCTACCCGGGACAGATCTATGGCTACACCTTC	CASSYPGQIYGYTF
.	16	TRBJ1-4	TRBV28	.	TGTGCCAGCAGTTTATATGAAGACGAGGGGAACGAAAAACTGTTTTTT	CASSLYEDEGNEKLFF
.	16	TRBJ2-1	TRBV21-1	.	TGTGCCAGCAGCGCCCAAATGGGACAGGGGGCGAACTTCCCGTTCTTC	CASSAQMGQGANFPFF
.	15	TRBJ2-2	TRBV15	.	TGTGCCACCAGCAGAGTTCCAGATAACACCGGGGAGCTGTTTTTT	CATSRVPDNTGELFF
.	15	TRBJ1-5	TRBV10-3	TRBD1	TGTGCCATCAGTCTAGACAGGGGGCCGGATCAGCCCCAGCATTTT	CAISLDRGPDQPQHF
.	15	TRBJ2-1	TRBV11-3	.	TGTGCCAGCAGCCCCCGAGGGGGAACCTACAATGAGCAGTTCTTC	CASSPRGGTYNEQFF
.	13	TRBJ2-2	TRBV3-1/TRBV3-2	.	TGTGCCAGCAGCCAAAGGCGCACCGGGGAGCTGTTTTTT	CASSQRRTGELFF
.	15	TRBJ1-6	TRBV3-1/TRBV3-2	.	TGTGCCAGCAGCCCGACGGCCCCGGGAAATTCACCCCTCCACTTT	CASSPTAPGNSPLHF
.	17	TRBJ2-3	TRBV19	TRBD2	TGTGCCAGTAGTATAGGAGGAGCGGGATCCTACACAGATACGCAGTATTTT	CASSIGGAGSYTDTQYF
.	13	TRBJ1-5	TRBV19	TRBD1	TGTGCCAGTAGTGCACAGGGGATGGAGCCCCAGCATTTT	CASSAQGMEPQHF
.	16	TRBJ1-5	TRBV28	TRBD1	TGTGCCAGCAGTTTAACACAGGGGGTGATCAATCAGCCCCAGCATTTT	CASSLTQGVINQPQHF
.	15	TRBJ2-1	TRBV5-1	.	TGCGCCAGCAGCTTAGGAGGGAGTCCTAACAATGAGCAGTTCTTC	CASSLGGSPNNEQFF
.	16	TRBJ2-6	TRBV19	.	TGTGCCAGTAGGCTTAACGGGGGCGGTGGGGCCAACGTCCTGACTTTC	CASRLNGGGGANVLTF
.	13	TRBJ1-1	TRBV29-1	.	TGCAGCGTTGAGGCATATGGGAACACTGAAGCTTTCTTT	CSVEAYGNTEAFF
.	13	TRBJ2-3	TRBV6-4	.	TGTGCCAGCAGCCCCGAGAGGGGAGATACGCAGTATTTT	CASSPERGDTQYF
.	13	TRBJ2-7	TRBV19	.	TGTGCCAGTAGTGCAGGACTGTTCTACGAGCAGTACTTC	CASSAGLFYEQYF
few	14	TRBJ1-1	TRBV10-3	.	TGTGCCATCAGTGAGACTCAGGGCGTCACTGAAGCTTTCTTT	CAISETQGVTEAFF
.	14	TRBJ1-4	TRBV14	TRBD1	TGTGCCACCCCACCTCGACAGGGAAATGAAAAACTGTTTTTT	CATPPRQGNEKLFF
.	15	TRBJ1-1	TRBV19	.	TGTGCCAGTAGGTCCCTCGCAGGGGAGGGCACTGAAGCTTTCTTT	CASRSLAGEGTEAFF
once	18	TRBJ2-7	TRBV27	.	TGTGCCAGCAGTTTATTTGGCAGGCACAGAGGGACCCCCTACGAGCAGTACTTC	CASSLFGRHRGTPYEQYF